Described below is a single TCR beta chain sequence and its context. The antigen is undetermined. The libraries were made with immunoSEQ version 4 in survey mode. Method: immunoSEQ multiplex PCR; TCRdb's copy keeps in-frame clones and lacks some. The repertoire consists of roughly 32,000 clones, with roughly four fifths occurring once and the leading ten covering roughly 0.86%. These data are taken from a study of persistence of HIV-infected CD4 T cells. Overall study results and limits: CMV- and Gag-responding cells had lower TCRbeta richness than CD3/CD28-responding cells.

Lysates of CMV-infected fibroblasts at 10 ug/mL stimulated these cells. CD40L/CD69 double-negative CD45RO-high memory CD4+ T cells were collected. The CDR3 extends over 16 amino acids. With V trimmed by 4 bases and J by 6 bases, 11 bases remained unmatched. Germline lookup yields CDR1 SGHDT and CDR2 YYEEEE. The clonotype comes from an adult man with HIV who was CMV-seropositive. This chain links TRBV5-6 with TRBJ1-4; 8 bases align to TRBD1. Sequenced here: CD4+ T cells sorted from PBMCs after approximately 20-hour stimulation, sampled from a patient who received antiretroviral therapy. CDR3 DNA: TGTGCCAGCAGCCCGATCGCAGGGGGCTGGGATGAAAAACTGTTTTTT. This encodes CASSPIAGGWDEKLFF.